The rows below give T cell receptor beta chains drawn from one sample of a study of T cells in Graves' hyperthyroidism and ophthalmopathy. TCRdb passed the multiplex PCR reads through MiXCR, listing each CDR3 protein once. The sample lists more than 300,000 distinct CDR3 sequences; approximately 17% were seen once. The specimen sequenced was blood. The receptors stem from a man between 18 and 29 years old with Graves' ophthalmopathy. The CDR3 runs from the conserved cysteine through the conserved F or W. Each record gives: D gene, V gene, J gene, clone size, CDR3 DNA, CDR3 protein. The D gene is left open where the match is weak. Clone size, where shown, is once, few, many, or a class for clones that have expanded.

D: .
V: TRBV2
J: TRBJ1-5
size: many
DNA: TGTGCCAGCAGTGAACAGGGGAATAGCAATCAGCCCCAGCATTTT
CDR3: CASSEQGNSNQPQHF

D: .
V: TRBV3-1
J: TRBJ2-3
size: many
DNA: TGTGCCAGCAGCCAAGGTTCCGGGGATACGCAGTATTTT
CDR3: CASSQGSGDTQYF

D: .
V: TRBV7-9
J: TRBJ1-6
size: many
DNA: TGTGCCAGCAGCTTACAGGGGCTGGGTTCACCCCTCCACTTT
CDR3: CASSLQGLGSPLHF

D: .
V: TRBV7-9
J: TRBJ1-1
size: many
DNA: TGTGCCAGCAGCCATGGGACGGAGAACACTGAAGCTTTCTTT
CDR3: CASSHGTENTEAFF

D: .
V: TRBV9
J: TRBJ2-7
size: few
DNA: TGTGCCAGCAGCCTTCAGGACGGAACCTACGAGCAGTACTTC
CDR3: CASSLQDGTYEQYF

D: .
V: TRBV11-2
J: TRBJ2-2
size: .
DNA: TGTGCCAGCAGCCCCTCGACAGCGAACACCGGGGAGCTGTTTTTT
CDR3: CASSPSTANTGELFF

D: .
V: TRBV6-1
J: TRBJ1-2
size: many
DNA: TGTGCCAGCAGTGAAAGGTCTCGAGGCTACACCTTC
CDR3: CASSERSRGYTF

D: .
V: TRBV18
J: TRBJ2-1
size: few
DNA: TGTGCCAGCTCACCACCAGGTTTGGGTAATGAGCAGTTCTTC
CDR3: CASSPPGLGNEQFF

D: TRBD1
V: TRBV5-6
J: TRBJ2-7
size: .
DNA: TGTGCCAGCAGCTTTCAGGGGGCACCTATATACGAGCAGTACTTC
CDR3: CASSFQGAPIYEQYF

D: .
V: TRBV12-3/TRBV12-4
J: TRBJ2-3
size: many
DNA: TGTGCCAGCAGTTCCCCCGACAGCAGCACAGATACGCAGTATTTT
CDR3: CASSSPDSSTDTQYF

D: .
V: TRBV20-1
J: TRBJ2-3
size: many
DNA: TGCAGTGCGGGAGAGGTCCAAGATACGCAGTATTTT
CDR3: CSAGEVQDTQYF

D: TRBD1
V: TRBV6-4
J: TRBJ1-5
size: few
DNA: TGTGCCAGCAACCCGACAGGGATAAATCAGCCCCAGCATTTT
CDR3: CASNPTGINQPQHF

D: .
V: TRBV27
J: TRBJ2-5
size: .
DNA: TGTGCCAGCAGGGAAGGAGGGGGCGGGAAGACCCAGTACTTC
CDR3: CASREGGGGKTQYF

D: .
V: TRBV3-1
J: TRBJ2-1
size: .
DNA: TGTGCCAGCAGCCAAGAGGGCAGCTCGAATGAGCAGTTCTTC
CDR3: CASSQEGSSNEQFF

D: .
V: TRBV20-1
J: TRBJ2-3
size: many
DNA: TGCAGTGCTAGAGGACCAGGCGGGGACGCAGATACGCAGTATTTT
CDR3: CSARGPGGDADTQYF

D: .
V: TRBV28
J: TRBJ1-2
size: many
DNA: TGTGCCAGCAGTTTATCTGGGGGGCCTGGCTACACCTTC
CDR3: CASSLSGGPGYTF

D: TRBD2
V: TRBV6-4
J: TRBJ2-1
size: .
DNA: TGTGCCAGCAGTGAGGCGGGGGAGAATGAGCAGTTCTTC
CDR3: CASSEAGENEQFF

D: TRBD1
V: TRBV28
J: TRBJ2-7
size: .
DNA: TGTGCCAGCAGCGAAGCCACAGGGGTGAACTCCTACGAGCAGTACTTC
CDR3: CASSEATGVNSYEQYF

D: TRBD1
V: TRBV6-1
J: TRBJ2-3
size: many
DNA: TGTGCCAGCAGTGAAGAGGGCCAACAGGGGCTCCCAGATACGCAGTATTTT
CDR3: CASSEEGQQGLPDTQYF

D: .
V: TRBV10-2
J: TRBJ2-7
size: few
DNA: TGCGCCAGCAGTGAGAAAAGGGGCTACGAGCAGTACTTC
CDR3: CASSEKRGYEQYF

D: .
V: TRBV6-1
J: TRBJ2-3
size: many
DNA: TGTGCCAGCAGAGGAAGGGTGCCCACAGATACGCAGTATTTT
CDR3: CASRGRVPTDTQYF

D: TRBD2
V: TRBV10-3
J: TRBJ2-7
size: .
DNA: TGTGCCATCAGTGAGTTTAGCGGGGGGGTGACCTACGAGCAGTACTTC
CDR3: CAISEFSGGVTYEQYF

D: TRBD2
V: TRBV6-2/TRBV6-3
J: TRBJ2-4
size: .
DNA: TGTGCCAGCAGTCCGGGGGAGGGGTACGAAAACATTCAGTACTTC
CDR3: CASSPGEGYENIQYF

D: TRBD2
V: TRBV6-2/TRBV6-3
J: TRBJ2-7
size: many
DNA: TGTGCCAGCAGCGAGACTAGCGCCGTTTCCGAGCAGTACTTC
CDR3: CASSETSAVSEQYF

D: TRBD1
V: TRBV12-3/TRBV12-4
J: TRBJ2-3
size: many
DNA: TGTGCCAGCAGTTTACTCCGGGACAGAACAGATACGCAGTATTTT
CDR3: CASSLLRDRTDTQYF

D: .
V: TRBV7-9
J: TRBJ1-3
size: .
DNA: TGTGCCAGCAGCTTGGGACTGACTGGAAACACCATATATTTT
CDR3: CASSLGLTGNTIYF

D: TRBD1
V: TRBV5-4
J: TRBJ2-5
size: .
DNA: TGTGCCAGCAGCTTCACACAGGGGGCGGGGGAGACCCAGTACTTC
CDR3: CASSFTQGAGETQYF

D: TRBD2
V: TRBV5-1
J: TRBJ2-2
size: many
DNA: TGCGCCAGCAGCCCTCAGACTAGCGGGGGTTCCGGGGAGCTGTTTTTT
CDR3: CASSPQTSGGSGELFF

D: .
V: TRBV5-5
J: TRBJ2-3
size: many
DNA: TGTGCCAGCAGCTGGCTGACAGGTGCAGATACGCAGTATTTT
CDR3: CASSWLTGADTQYF

D: .
V: TRBV7-3
J: TRBJ2-3
size: many
DNA: TGTGCCAGCAGCTTAAAGTCTAGCCTTAGCACAGATACGCAGTATTTT
CDR3: CASSLKSSLSTDTQYF

D: TRBD1
V: TRBV29-1
J: TRBJ2-3
size: many
DNA: TGCAGCGTTGAAGGTCTTTATACCGGGACAGGGGGCAGCACAGATACGCAGTATTTT
CDR3: CSVEGLYTGTGGSTDTQYF

D: TRBD2
V: TRBV7-6
J: TRBJ2-5
size: .
DNA: TGTGCCAGCAGCTTAGGGCACAGCGGGGCCGGGGGGTCCCAAGAGACCCAGTACTTC
CDR3: CASSLGHSGAGGSQETQYF

D: .
V: TRBV19
J: TRBJ1-1
size: few
DNA: TGTGCCAGTAGTATAGGGCAACGGACGAACACTGAAGCTTTCTTT
CDR3: CASSIGQRTNTEAFF

D: .
V: TRBV28
J: TRBJ1-1
size: many
DNA: TGTGCCAGCAGCCAAGAGTACACTGAAGCTTTCTTT
CDR3: CASSQEYTEAFF

D: .
V: TRBV2
J: TRBJ2-7
size: many
DNA: TGTGCCAGCAGTGAACGTAGTGAGCAGTACTTC
CDR3: CASSERSEQYF

D: TRBD2
V: TRBV7-6
J: TRBJ2-1
size: many
DNA: TGTGCCAGCAGGGCGGGGGGGCGCAATGAGCAGTTCTTC
CDR3: CASRAGGRNEQFF

D: TRBD1
V: TRBV20-1
J: TRBJ2-7
size: .
DNA: TGCGGTGCTAGAGTTCCGGGACAGGGTTACGAGCAGTACTTC
CDR3: CGARVPGQGYEQYF

D: TRBD2
V: TRBV27
J: TRBJ2-1
size: many
DNA: TGTGCCAGCAGGACGGGACTATCCTCAAATGAGCAGTTCTTC
CDR3: CASRTGLSSNEQFF

D: .
V: TRBV28
J: TRBJ2-6
size: many
DNA: TGTGCCAGCAGTTTCGGACAGCTCTTCAGCTCTGGGGCCAACGTCCTGACTTTC
CDR3: CASSFGQLFSSGANVLTF

D: .
V: TRBV18
J: TRBJ2-3
size: .
DNA: TGTGCCAGCCTGAGCCTTGGGGGTAGGAGCACAGATACGCAGTATTTT
CDR3: CASLSLGGRSTDTQYF

D: .
V: TRBV10-1
J: TRBJ1-1
size: .
DNA: TGCGCCAGCAGTGAGTCGAGGATGAACACTGAAGCTTTCTTT
CDR3: CASSESRMNTEAFF

D: .
V: TRBV11-2
J: TRBJ1-2
size: many
DNA: TGTGCCAGCAGCTTGAGCTCAGGGGAAGGGTATGGCTACACCTTC
CDR3: CASSLSSGEGYGYTF

D: TRBD1
V: TRBV19
J: TRBJ2-4
size: .
DNA: TGTGCCAGTACCCCAAGTGGGGACAGTGCCCCCTTAGCCAAAAACATTCAGTACTTC
CDR3: CASTPSGDSAPLAKNIQYF

D: TRBD2
V: TRBV20-1
J: TRBJ2-7
size: many
DNA: TGCAGTTCACTTTTAGAAGCGGGGGGGCCAGGGTCCTACGAGCAGTACTTC
CDR3: CSSLLEAGGPGSYEQYF

D: TRBD1
V: TRBV19
J: TRBJ1-1
size: few
DNA: TGTGCCAGTAGTCAAGGGACAGGGGTGAACACTGAAGCTTTCTTT
CDR3: CASSQGTGVNTEAFF

D: .
V: TRBV20-1
J: TRBJ1-2
size: many
DNA: TGCAGTGCTAGATCCGACGGGGTCGATTGGGGCTACACCTTC
CDR3: CSARSDGVDWGYTF

D: TRBD1
V: TRBV7-7
J: TRBJ2-7
size: few
DNA: TGTGCTAGCAGCCCCGGGACAGGGCACGAGCAGTACTTC
CDR3: CASSPGTGHEQYF

D: TRBD2
V: TRBV6-1
J: TRBJ2-1
size: .
DNA: TGTGCCAGCAGTGAGTCTGTACTAGCGGGGGGATCCCCTGAGCAGTTCTTC
CDR3: CASSESVLAGGSPEQFF

D: .
V: TRBV5-1
J: TRBJ2-7
size: .
DNA: TGCGCCAGCAGCTTGGGTAACCTAGGCGAGCAGTACTTC
CDR3: CASSLGNLGEQYF

D: .
V: TRBV5-1
J: TRBJ2-1
size: .
DNA: TGCGCCAGCAGCTTAGCCGGGGGGCCTGAGCAGTTCTTC
CDR3: CASSLAGGPEQFF

D: .
V: TRBV11-2
J: TRBJ2-5
size: .
DNA: TGTGCCAGCAGTTCCCCCAGGACCCAGTACTTC
CDR3: CASSSPRTQYF

D: .
V: TRBV6-5
J: TRBJ1-2
size: many
DNA: TGTGCCAGCAGTTACTCGCCAAGCCCCTCCGTTAACTATGGCTACACCTTC
CDR3: CASSYSPSPSVNYGYTF

D: .
V: TRBV6-1
J: TRBJ1-6
size: .
DNA: TGTGCCAGCAGTGAGACATTCGGTGTTTATAAACCCCTCCACTTT
CDR3: CASSETFGVYKPLHF

D: .
V: TRBV6-2/TRBV6-3
J: TRBJ1-2
size: .
DNA: TGTGCCAGCAGTTCGGCAGGGACCCCCGCCACTCTATATGGCTACACCTTC
CDR3: CASSSAGTPATLYGYTF

D: TRBD2
V: TRBV7-9
J: TRBJ2-5
size: many
DNA: TGTGCCAGCAGCCCCCAGCTAGGGAGGGGACAAGAGACCCAGTACTTC
CDR3: CASSPQLGRGQETQYF

D: .
V: TRBV10-3
J: TRBJ2-3
size: few
DNA: TGTGCCATCAGTGAGTCGAGAGGGAGTGGCGTGGATACGCAGTATTTT
CDR3: CAISESRGSGVDTQYF

D: .
V: TRBV3-1
J: TRBJ1-2
size: .
DNA: TGTGCCAGCAGCCAAGAGGGGCAGCCATATGGCTACACCTTC
CDR3: CASSQEGQPYGYTF